These T cell receptor beta chains were read from a single sample in a study of vaccination and CD4 T cells after COVID-19. The antigens for these receptors are not known. Each CDR3 protein is one row after TCRdb ran MiXCR on the PCR reads. This sample has several thousand distinct CDR3 sequences, with around 20% found just once. Specimen: CD4+ T cells from blood, cultured in vitro. All receptors derive from a human donor who had recovered from COVID-19. CDR3s include the opening cysteine and the closing phenylalanine or tryptophan. D genes are given only for firm matches. Clone size appears in some rows only: once, few, many, or a class for an expanded clone.

cdr3_aa	cdr3_nt	clone_size	d_call	v_call	j_call
CASMEGSYNEQFF	TGCGCCAGCATGGAGGGCTCCTACAATGAGCAGTTCTTC	few	NA	TRBV5-1	TRBJ2-1
CASSRRERSLNTGELFF	TGTGCCAGCAGCAGAAGAGAGCGGTCTCTTAACACCGGGGAGCTGTTTTTT	NA	NA	TRBV5-8	TRBJ2-2
CASSRRSGETQYF	TGTGCCAGCAGCCGGAGATCGGGGGAGACCCAGTACTTC	medium-sized	NA	TRBV25-1	TRBJ2-5
CASSGRWQGSGNTIYF	TGTGCCAGCAGCGGACGGTGGCAGGGCTCTGGAAACACCATATATTTT	NA	NA	TRBV11-2	TRBJ1-3
CASSINTGGTDTQYF	TGTGCCAGTAGTATAAATACAGGAGGAACAGATACGCAGTATTTT	medium-sized	NA	TRBV19	TRBJ2-3
CASSLVGSEAFF	TGTGCCAGCAGCTTAGTAGGGTCTGAAGCTTTCTTT	medium-sized	NA	TRBV11-2	TRBJ1-1
CASSSGLYEQYF	TGTGCCAGCAGCTCGGGACTTTACGAGCAGTACTTC	NA	NA	TRBV6-1	TRBJ2-7
CGALRESKNIQYF	TGCGGGGCCCTTAGGGAATCTAAAAACATTCAGTACTTC	few	NA	TRBV20-1	TRBJ2-4
CAHQGLAGADTQYF	TGTGCCCATCAGGGCCTAGCGGGGGCAGATACGCAGTATTTT	NA	TRBD2	TRBV30	TRBJ2-3
CSASNPYEQYF	TGCAGTGCTAGTAATCCATACGAGCAGTACTTC	NA	NA	TRBV20-1	TRBJ2-7
CASSYGQNTEAFF	TGTGCCAGCAGTTACGGCCAGAACACTGAAGCTTTCTTT	medium-sized	NA	TRBV6-5	TRBJ1-1
CASRGTGGNIGELFF	TGTGCCAGCAGGGGGACAGGGGGAAATATCGGGGAGCTGTTTTTT	NA	TRBD1	TRBV6-2/TRBV6-3	TRBJ2-2
CASSLGSPRETQYF	TGTGCCAGCAGCTTAGGCAGCCCTCGGGAGACCCAGTACTTC	NA	NA	TRBV7-2	TRBJ2-5
CASSPRVGDNSPLHF	TGTGCCAGCAGCCCCCGGGTAGGGGATAATTCACCCCTCCACTTT	NA	NA	TRBV9	TRBJ1-6
CASSPGVGLGYTF	TGTGCCAGCAGCCCCGGTGTAGGGTTGGGCTACACCTTC	medium-sized	NA	TRBV5-6	TRBJ1-2
CASSEGKDYGYTF	TGTGCCAGTAGCGAAGGGAAAGACTATGGCTACACCTTC	NA	NA	TRBV19	TRBJ1-2
CASSLGWKSSYNEQFF	TGTGCCAGCAGTTTAGGCTGGAAAAGCTCCTACAATGAGCAGTTCTTC	NA	NA	TRBV12-3/TRBV12-4	TRBJ2-1
CASSLAGMNTEAFF	TGCGCCAGCAGCTTGGCCGGGATGAACACTGAAGCTTTCTTT	few	NA	TRBV5-1	TRBJ1-1
CASSSLRGGWETQYF	TGTGCCAGCAGTTCCCTGCGGGGAGGTTGGGAGACCCAGTACTTC	few	NA	TRBV6-5	TRBJ2-5
CASSPQGGQTNQPQHF	TGTGCCAGCAGTCCCCAGGGGGGGCAGACAAATCAGCCCCAGCATTTT	NA	TRBD1	TRBV7-2	TRBJ1-5
CASSPPQTSGTDTQYF	TGCGCCAGCAGCCCTCCTCAAACCTCAGGCACAGATACGCAGTATTTT	NA	NA	TRBV5-1	TRBJ2-3
CASSQIGLEQYF	TGTGCCAGCAGCCAAATAGGTCTCGAGCAGTACTTC	NA	NA	TRBV3-1	TRBJ2-7
CASRSRRGAGTGNSYSNQPQHF	TGTGCAAGTCGCTCTCGACGGGGGGCCGGGACAGGTAATTCTTATAGCAATCAGCCCCAGCATTTT	NA	NA	TRBV12-2	TRBJ1-5
CSAQGPHGNTDTQYF	TGCAGTGCCCAGGGACCCCACGGTAACACAGATACGCAGTATTTT	medium-sized	NA	TRBV20-1	TRBJ2-3